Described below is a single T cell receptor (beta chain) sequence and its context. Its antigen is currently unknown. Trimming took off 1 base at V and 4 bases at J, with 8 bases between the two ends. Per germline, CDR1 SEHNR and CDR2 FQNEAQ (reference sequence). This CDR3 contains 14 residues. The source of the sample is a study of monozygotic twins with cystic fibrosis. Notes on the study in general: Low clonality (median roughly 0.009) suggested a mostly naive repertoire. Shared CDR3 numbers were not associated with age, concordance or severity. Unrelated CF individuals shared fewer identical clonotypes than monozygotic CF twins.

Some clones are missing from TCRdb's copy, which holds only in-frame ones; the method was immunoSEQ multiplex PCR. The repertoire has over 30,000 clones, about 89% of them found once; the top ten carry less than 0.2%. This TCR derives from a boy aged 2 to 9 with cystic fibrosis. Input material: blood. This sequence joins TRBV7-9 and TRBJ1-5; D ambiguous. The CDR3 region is CASSLESRNQPQHF. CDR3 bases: TGTGCCAGCAGCTTAGAGTCCCGAAATCAGCCCCAGCATTTT. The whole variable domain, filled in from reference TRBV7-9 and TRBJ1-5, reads DTGVSQNPRHKITKRGQNVTFRCDPISEHNRLYWYRQTLGQGPEFLTYFQNEAQLEKSRLLSDRFSAERPKGSFSTLEIQRTEQGDSAMYLCASSLESRNQPQHFGDGTRLSIL.